The rows below give T cell receptor beta chains drawn from one sample of a study of neurological immune-mediated disorders. MiXCR, applied by TCRdb to the 5' RACE reads, yields one record per CDR3 protein. The sample records tens of thousands of distinct CDR3 sequences, approximately 2.4% being singletons. What was sequenced was PBMCs. The source is a woman between 25 and 40 years old with multiple sclerosis. CDR3s include the opening cysteine and the closing phenylalanine or tryptophan. The D gene is left open where the match is weak. Clone size reads once, few, many, or a class if the clone is expanded.

V gene: TRBV6-6; clone size: many; D gene: .; J gene: TRBJ2-7; CDR3 DNA: TGTGCCAGCAGCGGCCTCTCCTACGAGCAGTACTTC; CDR3 protein: CASSGLSYEQYF
V gene: TRBV5-1; clone size: many; D gene: TRBD1; J gene: TRBJ2-2; CDR3 DNA: TGCGCCAGCATCATCGGGACAGGACCCGGGGAGCTGTTTTTT; CDR3 protein: CASIIGTGPGELFF
V gene: TRBV2; clone size: many; D gene: .; J gene: TRBJ2-3; CDR3 DNA: TGTGCCAGCAGTCCGGGATTCACAGATACGCAGTATTTT; CDR3 protein: CASSPGFTDTQYF
V gene: TRBV2; clone size: few; D gene: .; J gene: TRBJ2-6; CDR3 DNA: TGTGCCAGCAGTGATCTCTACTCTGGGGCCAACGTCCTGACTTTC; CDR3 protein: CASSDLYSGANVLTF
V gene: TRBV20-1; clone size: many; D gene: .; J gene: TRBJ2-1; CDR3 DNA: TGCAGTGCTAGAGATCTTTTGGGCAATGAGCAGTTCTTC; CDR3 protein: CSARDLLGNEQFF
V gene: TRBV4-3; clone size: many; D gene: .; J gene: TRBJ2-1; CDR3 DNA: TGCGCCAGCAGCACGGAATGGTCCTACAATGAGCAGTTCTTC; CDR3 protein: CASSTEWSYNEQFF
V gene: TRBV20-1; clone size: many; D gene: TRBD2; J gene: TRBJ2-1; CDR3 DNA: TGCAGTGCTAGAGGGACTAGCGGGAACAATGAGCAGTTCTTC; CDR3 protein: CSARGTSGNNEQFF
V gene: TRBV5-1; clone size: many; D gene: TRBD2; J gene: TRBJ2-2; CDR3 DNA: TGCGCCAGCAGCATACTAGCGGATAACACCGGGGAGCTGTTTTTT; CDR3 protein: CASSILADNTGELFF
V gene: TRBV5-5; clone size: many; D gene: .; J gene: TRBJ2-7; CDR3 DNA: TGTGCCAGCAGCCGGGACTCCTACGAGCAGTACTTC; CDR3 protein: CASSRDSYEQYF
V gene: TRBV12-3/TRBV12-4; clone size: many; D gene: TRBD2; J gene: TRBJ2-3; CDR3 DNA: TGTGCCAGCAGTCTCTCCGGGACTAGCGGCACAGATACGCAGTATTTT; CDR3 protein: CASSLSGTSGTDTQYF
V gene: TRBV7-8; clone size: many; D gene: .; J gene: TRBJ1-5; CDR3 DNA: TGTGCCAGCAGCCTAGGATGGGGTAGCAATCAGCCCCAGCATTTT; CDR3 protein: CASSLGWGSNQPQHF